The clone carrying this T cell receptor (beta chain) appeared a few times. Its antigen is not identified. The data were produced by immunoSEQ multiplex PCR, yet TCRdb's version contains in-frame clones alone and is incomplete. The sample shows 25,000 to 30,000 clones, none of them appearing just once. Germline CDR1 reads GTSNPN; CDR2 reads SVGIG (reference sequence). Unmatched junction bases numbered 3, after V lost 2 bases and J lost 0 bases. The CDR3 covers 16 residues. The sample originates from a study of T cells after posttransplantation cyclophosphamide. Study-wide findings and caveats: Blood and skin or GI T cell repertoires showed limited TRB overlap.

The chain uses TRBV30 and TRBJ1-5; 11 nucleotides match TRBD1. The clonotype originates from a woman between 55 and 75 years old in good health, CMV-negative, and a related stem cell transplant donor. The specimen sequenced was PBMCs. CDR3 nucleotide sequence: TGTGCCTGGAGTCGGGACAGGGGGAATAGCAATCAGCCCCAGCATTTT. Its translation is CAWSRDRGNSNQPQHF.